This TCR beta chain was identified in a study of T cell responses to AZD1222 COVID-19 vaccine. Study details: Second-dose intervals of approximately 4 or approximately 12 weeks were pooled.

Assay used: immunoSEQ multiplex PCR; TCRdb lists only in-frame clones, some missing. The sample has 110,000 or so clones; roughly 88% are singletons. Points on this clone: Its cognate antigen is unknown.

With V trimmed by 0 bases and J by 3 bases, 3 bases remained unmatched. This CDR3 has 15 amino acids. Germline CDR1 is SGHRS and CDR2 is YFSETQ. General study results and limits: The span of vaccine-associated CD4 TCRs extended across spike, with dominance at 160-218 and 743-854. White British people made up most donors, females outnumbered males, and clonal diversity was possibly underestimated. Seropositivity was recorded at baseline in only six AZD1222 recipients.

The source was peripheral blood, collected on day 0 of AZD1222 vaccination. J is TRBJ2-7 and V is TRBV5-1; TRBD2 aligns across 10 bases. This sequence originates from an adult in good health. The CDR3 DNA reads TGCGCCAGCAGCTTGGGTAGGACTAGCGGCTACGAGCAGTACTTC. It yields the protein CASSLGRTSGYEQYF.